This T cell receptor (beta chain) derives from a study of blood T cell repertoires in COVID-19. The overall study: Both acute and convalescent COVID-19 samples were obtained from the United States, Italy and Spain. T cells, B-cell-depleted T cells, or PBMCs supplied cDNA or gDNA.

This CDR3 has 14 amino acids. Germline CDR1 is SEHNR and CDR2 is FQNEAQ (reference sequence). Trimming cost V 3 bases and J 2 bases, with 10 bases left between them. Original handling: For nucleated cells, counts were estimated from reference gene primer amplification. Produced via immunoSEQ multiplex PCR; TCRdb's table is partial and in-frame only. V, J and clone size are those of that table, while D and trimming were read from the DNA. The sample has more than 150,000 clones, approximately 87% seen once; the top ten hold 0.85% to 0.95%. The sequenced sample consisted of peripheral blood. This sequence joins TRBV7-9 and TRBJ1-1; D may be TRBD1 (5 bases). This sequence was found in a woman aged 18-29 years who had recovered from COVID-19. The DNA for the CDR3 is TGTGCCAGCAGCTTTCGGGGGTATAACACTGAAGCTTTCTTT. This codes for CASSFRGYNTEAFF.